Listed below are T cell receptor beta chains from one sample, sequenced in a study of early T cells in non-severe SARS-CoV-2 infection. TCRdb re-analysed the 5' RACE reads in MiXCR, keeping a single row per CDR3 protein. The sample has 61,000 or so distinct CDR3 sequences, 9.5% to 15% seen once. The sequences come from whole blood, collected at baseline. The receptors were gathered from an adult who was a healthcare worker with PCR-confirmed SARS-CoV-2 infection or an uninfected control (not recorded which). The donor label of this sample is uncertain. The CDR3 runs from the conserved cysteine through the conserved F or W. The D gene is left open where the match is weak. Some rows mark clone size as missing; the rest say once, few, many or name a class of expanded clone.

J,V,size,D,CDR3,DNA
TRBJ1-4,TRBV18,NA,NA,CASSQMRSATNEKLFF,TGTGCCAGCTCCCAGATGCGGAGTGCAACTAATGAAAAACTGTTTTTT
TRBJ2-3,TRBV6-2/TRBV6-3,few,NA,CASSRRTGGDTQYF,TGTGCCAGCAGCCGACGGACGGGCGGGGATACGCAGTATTTT
TRBJ1-6,TRBV7-3,few,NA,CASSLRRGPLHF,TGTGCCAGCAGCCTTAGGAGAGGGCCCCTCCACTTT
TRBJ2-3,TRBV20-1,NA,NA,CSARTALLGVPTDTQYF,TGCAGTGCTAGAACCGCCCTACTTGGGGTTCCCACAGATACGCAGTATTTT
TRBJ2-3,TRBV29-1,NA,NA,CSVDVGRGSTDTQYF,TGCAGCGTTGATGTGGGCAGGGGCAGCACAGATACGCAGTATTTT
TRBJ2-3,TRBV12-3/TRBV12-4,many,NA,CASSLGSTDTQYF,TGTGCCAGCAGTTTAGGGAGCACAGATACGCAGTATTTT
TRBJ1-4,TRBV7-3,NA,NA,CASSTQTGRKEKLFF,TGTGCCAGCAGCACCCAGACAGGCCGCAAAGAAAAACTGTTTTTT
TRBJ2-2,TRBV29-1,NA,NA,CSVDLRGFTGELFF,TGCAGCGTTGATCTTAGGGGATTTACCGGGGAGCTGTTTTTT
TRBJ2-3,TRBV4-1,few,NA,CASSQALGADTDTQYF,TGCGCCAGCAGCCAAGCATTGGGGGCCGACACAGATACGCAGTATTTT
TRBJ2-2,TRBV2,few,TRBD1,CARRGTGRANTGELFF,TGTGCCAGACGCGGGACAGGGCGCGCGAACACCGGGGAGCTGTTTTTT
TRBJ1-2,TRBV5-1,few,NA,CASSFEFSAAYGYTF,TGCGCCAGCAGCTTCGAGTTCTCCGCGGCCTATGGCTACACCTTC
TRBJ1-2,TRBV2,NA,NA,CASSEEGFDYGYTF,TGTGCCAGCAGTGAAGAGGGTTTTGACTATGGCTACACCTTC
TRBJ2-1,TRBV7-8,many,NA,CASSLDRGAGYNEQFF,TGTGCCAGCAGCTTAGATCGGGGGGCAGGGTACAATGAGCAGTTCTTC
TRBJ2-5,TRBV18,many,NA,CASSPDGRISETQYF,TGTGCCAGCTCACCCGACGGACGAATTTCCGAGACCCAGTACTTC
TRBJ1-6,TRBV7-8,few,NA,CASSPQGSYNSPLHF,TGTGCCAGCAGCCCCCAAGGCTCCTATAATTCACCCCTCCACTTT
TRBJ1-1,TRBV14,few,NA,CASSQDTPDEAFF,TGTGCCAGCAGCCAAGATACGCCGGATGAAGCTTTCTTT
TRBJ1-1,TRBV2,few,TRBD1,CATGQGNTEAFF,TGTGCCACAGGACAGGGGAACACTGAAGCTTTCTTT
TRBJ2-5,TRBV7-2,NA,TRBD2,CASSLIAGTETQYF,TGTGCCAGCAGCTTAATAGCGGGAACGGAGACCCAGTACTTC
TRBJ2-1,TRBV24-1,NA,NA,CATSDQVGDSYNEQFF,TGTGCCACCAGTGACCAGGTCGGAGATTCCTACAATGAGCAGTTCTTC
TRBJ1-5,TRBV10-2,NA,TRBD1,CASGMTGNQPQHF,TGCGCCAGCGGAATGACAGGGAATCAGCCCCAGCATTTT
TRBJ1-4,TRBV6-5,many,NA,CASRVDFGLNEKLFF,TGTGCCAGCAGGGTTGACTTCGGGCTAAATGAAAAACTGTTTTTT
TRBJ2-3,TRBV20-1,few,NA,CSARGWPKNRDTQYF,TGCAGTGCTAGAGGGTGGCCTAAAAATAGAGATACGCAGTATTTT
TRBJ1-1,TRBV6-5,few,TRBD1,CASSPSNRGNSNTEAFF,TGTGCCAGCAGTCCCTCGAACAGGGGAAACTCTAACACTGAAGCTTTCTTT
TRBJ1-2,TRBV9,few,TRBD1,CASSTGQGYPYNYGYTF,TGTGCCAGCAGCACCGGACAGGGATACCCTTATAACTATGGCTACACCTTC
TRBJ2-3,TRBV7-3,NA,NA,CASSPPSTDTQYF,TGTGCCAGCAGCCCCCCTTCGACAGATACGCAGTATTTT
TRBJ1-1,TRBV18,NA,TRBD1,CASSTSQDRGRTEAFF,TGTGCCAGCTCAACCTCACAGGACAGGGGGAGGACTGAAGCTTTCTTT
TRBJ2-1,TRBV7-2,few,TRBD2,CASSLLAGGSYEQFF,TGTGCCAGCAGCTTACTAGCGGGGGGGTCGTATGAGCAGTTCTTC
TRBJ2-1,TRBV18,few,TRBD2,CASSPRRELNEQFF,TGTGCCAGCTCCCCCAGGCGGGAGCTAAATGAGCAGTTCTTC
TRBJ2-4,TRBV20-1,NA,NA,CSGEAKNIQYF,TGCAGTGGGGAGGCCAAAAACATTCAGTACTTC
TRBJ1-2,TRBV5-5,NA,NA,CASSLDPGQLLYGYTF,TGTGCCAGCAGCTTGGACCCCGGACAGCTACTGTATGGCTACACCTTC
TRBJ1-3,TRBV11-3,NA,NA,CASSLDGGAVSGNTIYF,TGTGCCAGCAGCTTAGATGGGGGAGCCGTTTCTGGAAACACCATATATTTT
TRBJ1-2,TRBV2,NA,TRBD1,CASRSGQGDGYTF,TGTGCCAGCAGATCGGGGCAGGGGGATGGCTACACCTTC
TRBJ2-3,TRBV18,NA,TRBD1,CASSPDGTGEADTQYF,TGTGCCAGCTCACCAGATGGGACAGGGGAGGCAGATACGCAGTATTTT
TRBJ1-6,TRBV30,few,NA,CAWSPGLSGGPLHF,TGTGCCTGGAGCCCGGGACTCTCGGGGGGACCCCTCCACTTT
TRBJ1-2,TRBV28,few,NA,CASRGSHGYTF,TGTGCCAGCAGGGGCAGCCATGGCTACACCTTC